The next 2 T cell receptor beta chains were all read from a single sample in a study of blood T cell repertoires in COVID-19. Here immunoSEQ multiplex PCR was the method, and the copy in TCRdb shows in-frame clones only, minus some. The sample gives a few hundred thousand clones, around 90% of which show up once; around 3% is in the top ten. The sequenced sample was peripheral blood. These receptors all stem from a woman under 40 with COVID-19, enrolled during active disease.

The chain joins TRBV28 to TRBJ1-1; D is unclear. Germline assignment: CDR1 MDHEN and CDR2 SYDVKM. The CDR3 contains 13 residues. The V end was cut by 4 bases, the J end by 5 bases, with 11 bases between. CDR3 DNA: TGTGCCAGCAGTTCGCGCCCGGGGACTGAAGCTTTCTTT. This sequence encodes CASSSRPGTEAFF.

The CDR3 is CASSPIPGGSTEAFF. CDR3 DNA sequence: TGTGCCAGCAGCCCAATACCAGGGGGCAGTACTGAAGCTTTCTTT. The genes are TRBV7-9 and TRBJ1-1; 8 bases are a match to TRBD1. Germline CDR1 and CDR2: SEHNR and FQNEAQ (reference sequence). Trimming at V came to 5 bases and at J to 5 bases, leaving 10 bases not matched to a gene. This CDR3 comprises 15 residues.